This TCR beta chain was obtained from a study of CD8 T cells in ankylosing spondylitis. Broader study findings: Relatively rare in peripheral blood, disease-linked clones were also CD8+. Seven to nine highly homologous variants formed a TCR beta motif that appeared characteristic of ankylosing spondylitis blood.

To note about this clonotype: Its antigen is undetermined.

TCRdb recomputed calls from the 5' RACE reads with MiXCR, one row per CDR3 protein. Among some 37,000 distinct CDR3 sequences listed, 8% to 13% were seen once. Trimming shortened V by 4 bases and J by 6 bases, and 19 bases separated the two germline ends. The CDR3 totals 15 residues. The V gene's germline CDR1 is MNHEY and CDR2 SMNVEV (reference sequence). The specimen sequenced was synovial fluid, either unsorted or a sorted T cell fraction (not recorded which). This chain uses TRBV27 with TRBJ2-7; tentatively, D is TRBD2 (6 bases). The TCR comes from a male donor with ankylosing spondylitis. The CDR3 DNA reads TGTGCCAGCAGTTGGGCCCTAGGAGGGCTCAGCGAGCAGTACTTC. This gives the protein CASSWALGGLSEQYF.